The clone carrying this TCR beta chain was seen many times. The antigen is not known. CDR1 and CDR2 from the germline V gene are LNHNV and YYDKDF (reference sequence). The CDR3 totals 14 residues. Deletions cut 0 bases from V and 9 bases from J, with 12 bases between. The data were obtained in a study of human T cells and chemical hapten exposure. General observations from the study: Counts of TCRs above 1 in 1000 frequency stayed unchanged with DPC sensitization.

Time point specified: patch test 1, 2 weeks after DPC sensitization. The treatment is: therapeutic diphenylcyclopropenone sensitization with weekly scalp DPC. The authors' total RNA extraction used unfractionated whole blood. A single record per CDR3 protein comes from TCRdb applying MiXCR to the RACE reads. The data show more than 65,000 distinct CDR3 sequences, under 9% seen once. The chain is built from TRBV15 and TRBJ2-1, with TRBD1 as a possible D gene (5 bases). The TCR originated in a woman aged 25-40 years with alopecia areata. Some clones in this sample may be carry-over from other donors' samples. Sample: whole blood, taken in connection with sensitization to the hapten diphenylcyclopropenone (DPC). DNA of the CDR3: TGTGCCACCAGCAGAGATCTACAGGTCACTGAGCAGTTCTTC. Its translation is CATSRDLQVTEQFF. Together with reference TRBV15 and TRBJ2-1, the CDR3 gives the full variable domain: DAMVIQNPRYQVTQFGKPVTLSCSQTLNHNVMYWYQQKSSQAPKLLFHYYDKDFNNEADTPDNFQSRRPNTSFCFLDIRSPGLGDTAMYLCATSRDLQVTEQFFGPGTRLTVL.